A few counts support the clone carrying this T cell receptor beta chain. The antigen is undetermined. A single record per CDR3 protein comes from TCRdb applying MiXCR to the reads. The sample has about 310,000 distinct CDR3 sequences; 20% to 25% are singletons. Germline assignment: CDR1 MNHEY and CDR2 SVGAGI. V gave up 5 bases and J gave up 10 bases, with 17 bases separating them. The CDR3 length is 13 residues. The record originates from a study of T cell repertoires in cytomegalovirus infection. On the study more broadly: Recently identified HLA-C-restricted CMV epitopes and well-studied HLA-B-restricted CMV epitopes were used by the study.

The sequencing used cultured PBMCs, collected from culture after CMV antigen stimulation. The sequence derives from a human donor in good health (CMV status not recorded). Some clones in this sample may be carry-over from other donors' samples. The chain combines TRBV6-5 with TRBJ1-1; tentative D call: TRBD1 (6 bases). The CDR3 coding sequence is TGTGCCAGCAGTGCGACCCTTCAGGGGACAGCTTTCTTT. It is translated as CASSATLQGTAFF.